Presented here are 15 T cell receptor beta chains from one specimen sequenced in a study of CD8 T cells in ankylosing spondylitis. Study-wide findings and caveats: A motif in TCR beta, a set of eight highly homologous variants, appeared characteristic of ankylosing spondylitis blood.

TCRdb reprocessed the 5' RACE reads via MiXCR and lists one record per CDR3 protein. The profile shows around 890,000 distinct CDR3 sequences, around 11% of them singletons. Their target antigens are unknown. Material for sequencing was blood, either unsorted or a sorted T cell fraction (not recorded which). The origin of the receptors is a male donor with ankylosing spondylitis.

This clonotype was found a few times. This rearrangement joins TRBV7-2 to TRBJ1-2, with TRBD1 identical over 11 bases. The CDR3 spans 15 residues. Per the germline V gene, CDR1 is SGHTA and CDR2 is FQGNSA. The ends lost 5 bases at V and 5 bases at J; junction bases unmatched: 7. The CDR3 reads CASSPRTGGRYGYTF. CDR3 coding DNA: TGTGCCAGCAGCCCCCGGACAGGGGGCAGATATGGCTACACCTTC.

The chain uses TRBV7-2 and TRBJ1-1; the match to TRBD1 covers 9 bases. The CDR3 covers 13 residues. In germline, CDR1 is SGHTA, CDR2 FQGNSA. V gave up 7 bases and J gave up 5 bases; unmatched junction bases: 5. This CDR3 reads CASTSQGATEAFF. The CDR3, as DNA: TGTGCCAGCACCTCACAGGGGGCGACTGAAGCTTTCTTT.

Ten or more counts support this clonotype. This rearrangement joins TRBV5-1 to TRBJ1-4, with no clear D. This CDR3 comprises 13 residues. V lost 0 bases and J lost 13, with 13 bases in between. From germline, CDR1 is SGHRS and CDR2 YFSETQ. In DNA form, the CDR3 reads TGCGCCAGCAGCTTGGGCGAATTTGCTGGACTGTTTTTT. Protein sequence: CASSLGEFAGLFF.

Many counts were recorded for this clonotype. The chain joins TRBV28 to TRBJ2-4; D possibly corresponds to TRBD2 (6 bases). Trimming took 4 bases from V and 6 from J, leaving 10 bases between them. Germline V lookup: CDR1 MDHEN, CDR2 SYDVKM. This CDR3 comprises 13 residues. The CDR3, as DNA: TGTGCCAGCAGTTCCGGGACTTTAAACATTCAGTACTTC. This sequence encodes CASSSGTLNIQYF. The variable domain in full, completed from reference TRBV28 and TRBJ2-4, reads DVKVTQSSRYLVKRTGEKVFLECVQDMDHENMFWYRQDPGLGLRLIYFSYDVKMKEKGDIPEGYSVSREKKERFSLILESASTNQTSMYLCASSSGTLNIQYFGAGTRLSVL.

This clonotype was seen ten or more times. V gene TRBV7-2 combines with J gene TRBJ2-3; D may correspond to TRBD1 or TRBD2 (5 bases each). The CDR3 sequence is 16 residues long. Germline V gives CDR1 SGHTA, CDR2 FQGNSA. V was cut by 1 base and J by 4 bases, with 15 bases left in between. The DNA of the CDR3 is TGTGCCAGCAGCTTAGAACAGGATTGGACTTCAGATACGCAGTATTTT. This sequence encodes CASSLEQDWTSDTQYF.

This rearrangement joins TRBV6-5 to TRBJ1-2; D may be TRBD1 (5 bases). This CDR3 has 14 amino acids. Trimming shortened V by 2 bases and J by 8 bases, and 15 bases separated the two germline ends. The V gene's germline CDR1 is MNHEY and CDR2 SVGAGI. This CDR3 is CASSYQAGGGGYTF. In DNA, the CDR3 is TGTGCCAGCAGTTACCAGGCTGGGGGAGGCGGCTACACCTTC.

This CDR3 reads CAGKRESEQFF. DNA of the CDR3: TGTGCCGGAAAGCGGGAGAGTGAGCAGTTCTTC. The rearrangement joins TRBV27 to TRBJ2-1, with 8 bases matching TRBD2. Germline CDR1 reads MNHEY; CDR2 reads SMNVEV (reference sequence). This CDR3 has 11 amino acids. V gave up 11 bases and J gave up 9 bases; unmatched junction bases: 6.

This chain joins TRBV9 and TRBJ2-1; TRBD2 matches at 7 bases. With V trimmed by 0 bases and J by 3 bases, 6 bases remained unmatched. The CDR3 covers 16 residues. The germline gives CDR1 SGDLS, CDR2 YYNGEE. CDR3 amino acids: CASSVGSTSSYNEQFF. CDR3 bases: TGTGCCAGCAGCGTAGGGTCGACTAGCAGCTACAATGAGCAGTTCTTC.

The chain recombines TRBV10-3 with TRBJ1-5, with 10 bases fitting TRBD1. Germline V gene data show CDR1 as ENHRY and CDR2 as SYGVKD. This CDR3 spans 17 amino acids. The V and J ends lost 11 bases and 2 bases, in that order; junction bases with no gene match: 15. The CDR3 loop reads CASVRDRGGNGNQPQHF. The CDR3 coding sequence is TGTGCCTCAGTCCGGGACAGGGGCGGGAATGGCAATCAGCCCCAGCATTTT.

This clonotype was seen ten or more times. The chain uses TRBV18 and TRBJ2-5; D ambiguous. The CDR3 sequence is 13 residues long. Trimming pared 3 bases from V and 1 base from J, leaving 6 bases between. CDR1 and CDR2 (germline): KGHSH, LQKENI. The CDR3 DNA follows: TGTGCCAGCTCACCTCAGATCCAAGAGACCCAGTACTTC. This gives the protein CASSPQIQETQYF.

This clonotype was seen many times. The V gene is TRBV20-1, the J gene TRBJ1-1; 7 bases are a match to TRBD1. The V gene end was trimmed by 6 bases and the J gene end by 1 base; junction bases not matched to a gene: 5. The CDR3 has 13 residues. Germline CDR1 DFQATT, CDR2 SNEGSKA (reference sequence). This CDR3 is CSAIEGANTEAFF. DNA for the CDR3: TGCAGTGCGATAGAGGGGGCGAACACTGAAGCTTTCTTT.

The sample holds many counts of this clonotype. The rearrangement uses TRBV6-1 and TRBJ1-2, with TRBD1 as a possible D gene (5 bases). Per the germline V gene, CDR1 is MNHNS and CDR2 is SASEGT. The CDR3 has 13 amino acids. The germline V and J ends were trimmed by 7 bases and 7 bases, with 16 bases remaining between them. Here the CDR3 reads CASIRGGTSGYTF. The CDR3 DNA reads TGTGCCAGCATAAGGGGAGGGACCAGTGGCTACACCTTC.

The chain couples TRBV11-1 to TRBJ2-5; 10 bases align to TRBD2. Germline V gives CDR1 SGHAT, CDR2 FQDESV (reference sequence). The trim removed 4 bases at V and 4 bases at J, leaving 18 bases unmatched. The CDR3 covers 19 residues. The CDR3 nucleotides read TGTGCCAGCAGCTCGGGAGAAGGGACTAGCGTAATCCGGGGAGAGACCCAGTACTTC. It translates to CASSSGEGTSVIRGETQYF.

The chain employs TRBV7-2 and TRBJ1-5; 9 bases fit TRBD1. V lost 4 bases, J lost 10 bases, and 8 bases stayed unmatched. The CDR3 has 14 amino acids. Germline CDR1 reads SGHTA; CDR2 reads FQGNSA. CDR3 in DNA: TGTGCCAGCAGCTCACGGGACAGGGTCGGTCCCCAGCATTTT. Amino acids: CASSSRDRVGPQHF.

The chain carries TRBV10-3 and TRBJ2-3, with TRBD2 matching over 10 bases. Germline lookup yields CDR1 ENHRY and CDR2 SYGVKD. Trimming took 5 bases from V and 8 from J; bases not matched to a gene: 10. There are 15 residues in the CDR3. CDR3 region: CAISPGSGGAVTQYF. The CDR3 DNA sequence: TGTGCCATCAGTCCAGGGAGCGGGGGGGCAGTTACGCAGTATTTT.